The present entry profiles one TCR beta chain with its context. Its antigen remains unknown. The read halts 3 residues ahead of the CDR3 end, with the missing end drawn from the germline J gene. Profiled with immunoSEQ multiplex PCR; TCRdb holds only in-frame clones, not every one. The table gives 36,000 or so clones; the top ten clones make up approximately 1.5% of it. From germline, CDR1 is SGHRS and CDR2 YFSETQ. With 1 base removed from V and 7 bases from J, the gap between germline ends came to 14 bases. The CDR3 is 15 amino acids. The data are from a study of T cells in women clearing cervical HPV infection. Overall study: No precancer developed; the control's incident HPV16 infection cleared within 12 months. Case blood was drawn a median around 140 days after lesion detection. Findings of the study overall: Associations may precede or follow infection; HPV-specific or memory T cells were not isolated.

HPV was found by MY09/MY11 PCR and dot-blot genotyping. The source material was blood buffy coat. The clonotype comes from a woman between 18 and 69 years old with a cervical HPV16 infection that either progressed to CIN3+ or cleared (not recorded which). The chain employs TRBV5-1 and TRBJ1-4, with D possibly matching TRBD1 (6 bases). CDR3 DNA, as far as it was read: TGCGCCAGCAGCTTGAGCGGGGGACATGGTGAAAAA. The encoded protein is CASSLSGGHGEK. The CDR3, in full, reads CASSLSGGHGEKLFF.